The clone carrying this T cell receptor (beta chain) appeared a few times. Antigen unknown. This entry is derived from a study of T cells after yellow fever vaccination. Whole-study results and caveats: The booster saw the reappearance of most primary-vaccination clones (approximately 97% CD4, around 88% CD8). Contaminants from the bulk population, in the form of abundant clonotypes, could be found in FACS-sorted repertoires. The secondary response was weaker, and its peak arrived faster, on day 5 versus 15.

The V gene's germline CDR1 is SGHTA and CDR2 FQGNSA. CDR3 length equals 12 residues. V lost 1 base, J lost 10 bases, and 7 bases lay in between. TCRdb re-derived calls from the 5' RACE reads in MiXCR, one entry per CDR3 protein. Among a few hundred thousand distinct CDR3 sequences listed, around 3.9% were seen once. The chain carries TRBV7-2 and TRBJ1-4; D is uncertain. This TCR was sampled from a man aged 18 to 35 who received the YFV17D yellow fever vaccine. Sequenced here: PBMCs, sampled 5 days after the yellow fever booster vaccination. CDR3 in amino acids: CASSLVSGKLFF. CDR3 coding DNA: TGTGCCAGCAGCTTAGTGTCGGGAAAACTGTTTTTT.